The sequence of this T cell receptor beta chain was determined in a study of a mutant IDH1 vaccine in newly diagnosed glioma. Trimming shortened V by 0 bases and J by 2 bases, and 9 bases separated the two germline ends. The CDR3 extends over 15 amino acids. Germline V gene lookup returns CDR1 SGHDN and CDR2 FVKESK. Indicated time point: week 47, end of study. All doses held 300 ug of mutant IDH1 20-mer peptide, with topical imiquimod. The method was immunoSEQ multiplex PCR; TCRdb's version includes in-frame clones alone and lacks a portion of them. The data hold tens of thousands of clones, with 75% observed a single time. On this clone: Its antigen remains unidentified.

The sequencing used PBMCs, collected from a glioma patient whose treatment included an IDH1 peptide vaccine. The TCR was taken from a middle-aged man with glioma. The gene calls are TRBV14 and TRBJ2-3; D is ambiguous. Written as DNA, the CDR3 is TGTGCCAGCAGCCAAGAAGTGGGGATCACAGATACGCAGTATTTT. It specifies CASSQEVGITDTQYF.